These 9 T cell receptor beta chains share one sample of origin, sequenced in a study of shared clonotypes between healthy human individuals. Method: immunoSEQ multiplex PCR; TCRdb's copy keeps in-frame clones and lacks some. The table lists about 690,000 clones, 90% of them singletons, with 34% in the top ten. What was sequenced was memory CD8+ T cells from PBMCs. Subset indicated: CD45RO+ cells pooled with CCR7-negative TemRA cells. Every receptor here comes from a man in his late teens or twenties in good health. Some clones in this sample may be carry-over from other donors' samples.

The chain links TRBV7-6 to TRBJ2-5, with D hard to call. The CDR3 consists of 13 residues. Germline assignment: CDR1 SGHVS and CDR2 FNYEAQ. V lost 5 bases to trimming and J lost 5 bases, with 12 bases between them. The CDR3 protein is CASSPRRHETQYF. CDR3 sequence (DNA): TGTGCCAGCAGCCCCCGTAGGCACGAGACCCAGTACTTC. Using reference TRBV7-6 and TRBJ2-5 for the parts outside the CDR3, the full variable domain is GAGVSQSPRYKVTKRGQDVALRCDPISGHVSLYWYRQALGQGPEFLTYFNYEAQQDKSGLPNDRFSAERPEGSISTLTIQRTEQRDSAMYRCASSPRRHETQYFGPGTRLLVL.

The chain is built from TRBV27 and TRBJ2-3; 10 bases are a match to TRBD2. With V trimmed by 0 bases and J by 6 bases, 9 bases remained unmatched. The CDR3 is 17 residues long. Germline assignment: CDR1 MNHEY and CDR2 SMNVEV (reference sequence). The CDR3 here is CASSLSFLAGVKDTQYF. Written as DNA, the CDR3 is TGTGCCAGCAGTTTATCCTTCCTAGCGGGGGTGAAGGATACGCAGTATTTT.

Worth noting for this clone: This CDR3 is also generated by other DNA sequences in the sample. The chain couples TRBV6-5 to TRBJ2-1; TRBD2 matches at 13 bases. This CDR3 is built from 16 residues. The junction had 1 base not matched to a gene; V was cut back by 2 bases and J by 3 bases. Looked up from germline, CDR1 is MNHEY and CDR2 is SVGAGI. The CDR3 sequence is CASSYRTSGSYNEQFF. The CDR3 region has the DNA TGTGCCAGCAGTTACCGGACTAGCGGGAGCTACAATGAGCAGTTCTTC.

V usage is TRBV30 and J usage is TRBJ1-2, with D possibly TRBD1 on 6 matching bases. Germline V lookup: CDR1 GTSNPN, CDR2 SVGIG (reference sequence). The CDR3 runs to 13 residues. Trimming cost V 4 bases and J 4 bases, with 13 bases left between them. The CDR3 sequence is CAWTGARIYGYTF. The CDR3 DNA sequence: TGTGCCTGGACGGGGGCACGGATCTATGGCTACACCTTC.

The V call is TRBV9, the J call TRBJ2-7; D perhaps matches TRBD2 (5 bases). Germline CDR1 SGDLS, CDR2 YYNGEE. V lost 2 bases to trimming and J lost 7 bases, with 16 bases between them. The CDR3 has 14 residues. The CDR3 coding sequence is TGTGCCAGCAGCGTGGATAGCGCAGCGCGGGAGCAGTACTTC. This gives the protein CASSVDSAAREQYF.

The J gene is TRBJ2-7, the V gene TRBV4-2; D is ambiguous. CDR3 length: 15 residues. Trimming left V 2 bases short and J 2 bases short, with 13 bases between. The germline CDR1 and CDR2 sequences are LGHNA and YNFKEQ. CDR3 coding DNA: TGTGCCAGCAGCCAAAAGGTTAAGTTAACCTACGAGCAGTACTTC. As protein: CASSQKVKLTYEQYF.

This chain connects TRBV27 to TRBJ1-5; D is ambiguous. The CDR3 contains 14 residues. The V gene lost 1 base and the J gene lost 4 bases, with 8 bases spanning the gap. Germline V gene sequence: CDR1 MNHEY, CDR2 SMNVEV (reference sequence). The CDR3 is CASSLLPRNQPQHF. DNA for the CDR3: TGTGCCAGCAGTTTATTACCGAGGAATCAGCCCCAGCATTTT.

The CDR3 nucleotides are TGCGCCAGCAGCCAAGATCTGAGCCGGGGGCAGCCCCAGCATTTT. It specifies CASSQDLSRGQPQHF. The rearrangement links TRBV4-1 to TRBJ1-5, with a tentative D call TRBD1 (5 bases). CDR1 and CDR2 (germline): MGHRA, YSYEKL. V lost 0 bases and J 7 bases, leaving 13 bases between the germline ends. This CDR3 is 15 amino acids long.

The rearrangement uses TRBV11-2 and TRBJ1-1; a possible D gene is TRBD1 (5 bases). V was clipped by 3 bases and J by 8 bases, with 10 bases between them. Germline values: CDR1 SGHAT, CDR2 FQNNGV. The CDR3 totals 12 residues. DNA of the CDR3: TGTGCCAGCAGCTTGCAGGGCCCCGAAGCTTTCTTT. This codes for CASSLQGPEAFF.